This T cell receptor (beta chain) was captured by sequencing in a study of blood T cell repertoires in COVID-19. Study context: Samples taken during acute and convalescent COVID-19 were collected in the United States, Italy and Spain.

TCRdb's table, derived via immunoSEQ multiplex PCR, lists solely in-frame clones and lacks some. The sample has tens of thousands of clones, roughly 89% seen once. The material sequenced was peripheral blood. The sequence derives from a woman between 50 and 59 years old with active COVID-19.

CDR3 coding DNA: TGCGCCAGCAGCCGGACAGGTGATAATCAGCCCCAGCATTTT. As protein: CASSRTGDNQPQHF. The rearrangement joins TRBV4-1 to TRBJ1-5, with 7 bases that match TRBD1. The CDR3 contains 14 residues. Germline CDR1 is MGHRA and CDR2 is YSYEKL. Unmatched junction bases numbered 4, after V lost 4 bases and J lost 4 bases.